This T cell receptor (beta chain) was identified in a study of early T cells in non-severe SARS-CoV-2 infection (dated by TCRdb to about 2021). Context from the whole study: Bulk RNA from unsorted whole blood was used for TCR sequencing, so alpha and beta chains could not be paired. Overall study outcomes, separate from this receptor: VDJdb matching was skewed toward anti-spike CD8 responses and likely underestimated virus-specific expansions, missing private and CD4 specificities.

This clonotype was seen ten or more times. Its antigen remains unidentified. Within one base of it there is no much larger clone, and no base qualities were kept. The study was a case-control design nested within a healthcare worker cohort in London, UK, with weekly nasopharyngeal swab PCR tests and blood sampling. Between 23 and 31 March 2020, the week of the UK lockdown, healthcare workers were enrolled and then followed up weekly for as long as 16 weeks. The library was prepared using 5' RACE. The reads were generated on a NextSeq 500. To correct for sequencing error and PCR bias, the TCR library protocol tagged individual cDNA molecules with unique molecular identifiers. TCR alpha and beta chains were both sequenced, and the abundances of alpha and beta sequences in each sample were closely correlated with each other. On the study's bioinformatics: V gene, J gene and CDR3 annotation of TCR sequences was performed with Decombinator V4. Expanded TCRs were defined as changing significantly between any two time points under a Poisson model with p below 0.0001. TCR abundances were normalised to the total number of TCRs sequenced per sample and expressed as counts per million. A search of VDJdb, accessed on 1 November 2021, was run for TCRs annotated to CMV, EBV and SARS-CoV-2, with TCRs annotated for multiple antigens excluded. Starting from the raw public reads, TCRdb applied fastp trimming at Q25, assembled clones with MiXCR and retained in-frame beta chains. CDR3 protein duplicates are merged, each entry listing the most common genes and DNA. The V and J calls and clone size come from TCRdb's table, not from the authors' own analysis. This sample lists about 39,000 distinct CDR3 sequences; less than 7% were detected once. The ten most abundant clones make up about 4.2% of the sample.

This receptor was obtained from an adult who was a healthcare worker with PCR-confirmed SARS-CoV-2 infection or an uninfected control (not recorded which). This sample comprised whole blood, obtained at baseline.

The DNA is TGTGCCAGTTACGGACAGACGAACACTGAAGCTTTCTTT. This codes for CASYGQTNTEAFF. Recombination linked TRBV2 to TRBJ1-1; a weak D assignment points to TRBD1 (6 bases agree). From the cysteine up to the phenylalanine, the CDR3 has a length of 13 residues. The read is trimmed to its CDR3 DNA, 39 bases read in frame from base 1. Trimming takes 9 bases from V and 1 base from J, and the germline ends sit 12 bases apart. The CDR1 and CDR2 encoded by the germline V gene are SNHLY and FYNNEI.